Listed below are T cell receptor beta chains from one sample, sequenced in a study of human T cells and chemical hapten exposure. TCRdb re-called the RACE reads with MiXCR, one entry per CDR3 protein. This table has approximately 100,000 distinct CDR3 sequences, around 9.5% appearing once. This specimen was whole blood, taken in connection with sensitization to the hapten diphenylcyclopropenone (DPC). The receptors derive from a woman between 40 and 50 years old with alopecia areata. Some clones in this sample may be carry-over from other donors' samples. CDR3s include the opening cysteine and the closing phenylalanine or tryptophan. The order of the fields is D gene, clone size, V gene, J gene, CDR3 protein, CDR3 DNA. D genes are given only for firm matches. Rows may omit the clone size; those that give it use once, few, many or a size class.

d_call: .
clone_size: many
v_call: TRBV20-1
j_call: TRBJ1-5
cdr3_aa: CSARRGVSQPQHF
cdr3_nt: TGCAGTGCTAGACGGGGGGTCAGTCAGCCCCAGCATTTT

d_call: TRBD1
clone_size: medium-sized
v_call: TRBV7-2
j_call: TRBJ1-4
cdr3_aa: CASSSMGTGVNEKLFF
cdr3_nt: TGTGCCAGCAGCTCGATGGGGACAGGGGTTAATGAAAAACTGTTTTTT

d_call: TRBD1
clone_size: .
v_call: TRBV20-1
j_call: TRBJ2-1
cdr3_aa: CSARARDRGYNEQFF
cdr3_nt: TGCAGTGCTAGAGCCCGGGACAGGGGCTACAATGAGCAGTTCTTC

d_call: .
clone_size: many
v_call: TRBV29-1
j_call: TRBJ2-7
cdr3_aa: CSVEGGTSGSYEQYF
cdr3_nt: TGCAGCGTTGAAGGGGGCACGTCCGGATCCTACGAGCAGTACTTC

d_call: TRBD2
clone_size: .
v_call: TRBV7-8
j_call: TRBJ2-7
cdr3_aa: CASSQGLAGEYEQYF
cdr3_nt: TGTGCCAGCAGCCAGGGACTAGCGGGGGAGTACGAGCAGTACTTC

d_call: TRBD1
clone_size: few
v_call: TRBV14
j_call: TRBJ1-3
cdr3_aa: CASSQAGTVLNTIYF
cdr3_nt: TGTGCCAGCAGCCAGGCCGGGACAGTACTAAACACCATATATTTT

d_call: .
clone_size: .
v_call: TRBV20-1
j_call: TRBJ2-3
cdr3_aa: CSARDMNLGTDTQYF
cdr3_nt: TGCAGTGCTAGAGATATGAATCTGGGCACAGATACGCAGTATTTT

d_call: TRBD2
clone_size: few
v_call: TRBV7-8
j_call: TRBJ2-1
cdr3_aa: CASSRSGASNEQFF
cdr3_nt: TGTGCCAGCAGCCGTAGCGGGGCGAGCAATGAGCAGTTCTTC

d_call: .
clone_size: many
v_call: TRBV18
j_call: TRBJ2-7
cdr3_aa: CASSLPGRAYEQYF
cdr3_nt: TGTGCCAGCTCACTCCCGGGCCGTGCCTACGAGCAGTACTTC

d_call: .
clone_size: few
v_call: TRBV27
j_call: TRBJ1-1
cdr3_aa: CASSLSGRRNTEAFF
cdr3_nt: TGTGCCAGTTCCTTGTCAGGTAGGAGGAACACTGAAGCTTTCTTT

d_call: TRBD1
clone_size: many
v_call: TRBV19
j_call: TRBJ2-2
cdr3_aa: CASNAGGNTGELFF
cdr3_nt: TGTGCCAGTAACGCAGGGGGAAACACCGGGGAGCTGTTTTTT

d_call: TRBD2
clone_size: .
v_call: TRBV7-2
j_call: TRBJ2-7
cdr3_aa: CASSPISGGGDEQYF
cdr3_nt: TGTGCCAGCAGCCCAATTAGCGGGGGCGGGGACGAGCAGTACTTC

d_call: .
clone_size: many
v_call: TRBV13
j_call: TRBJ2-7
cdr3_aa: CASSLQGPDEQYF
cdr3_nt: TGTGCCAGCAGCTTACAAGGGCCTGACGAGCAGTACTTC

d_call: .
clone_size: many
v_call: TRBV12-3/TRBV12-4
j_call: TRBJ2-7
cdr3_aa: CASSLGPGYEQYF
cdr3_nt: TGTGCCAGCAGTTTAGGGCCCGGGTACGAGCAGTACTTC

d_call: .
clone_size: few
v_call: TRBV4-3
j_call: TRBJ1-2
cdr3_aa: CASSQIFPAGGYTF
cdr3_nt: TGCGCCAGCAGCCAAATTTTCCCGGCGGGGGGCTACACCTTC

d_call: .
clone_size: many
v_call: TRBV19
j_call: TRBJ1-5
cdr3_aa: CATGGGELSNQPQHF
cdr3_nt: TGTGCCACCGGAGGGGGGGAGCTTAGCAATCAGCCCCAGCATTTT

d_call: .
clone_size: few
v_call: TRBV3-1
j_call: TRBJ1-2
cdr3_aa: CASSRGLRNYGYTF
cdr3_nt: TGTGCCAGCAGTCGGGGACTGCGGAACTATGGCTACACCTTC

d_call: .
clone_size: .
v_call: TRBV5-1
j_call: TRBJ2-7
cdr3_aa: CASSLALEDEQYF
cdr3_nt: TGCGCCAGCAGCCTTGCTCTAGAAGACGAGCAGTACTTC

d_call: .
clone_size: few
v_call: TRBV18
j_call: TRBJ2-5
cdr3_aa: CASSPNAGQETQYF
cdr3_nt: TGTGCCAGCTCACCAAATGCGGGACAAGAGACCCAGTACTTC

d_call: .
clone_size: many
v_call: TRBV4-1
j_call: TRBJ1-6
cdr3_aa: CASSREGRNNSPLHF
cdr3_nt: TGCGCCAGCAGCCGCGAGGGGAGGAATAATTCACCCCTCCACTTT

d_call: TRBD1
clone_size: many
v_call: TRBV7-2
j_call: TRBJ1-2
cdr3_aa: CASSLVGRGNYGYTF
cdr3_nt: TGTGCCAGCAGCTTAGTTGGCAGGGGGAACTATGGCTACACCTTC

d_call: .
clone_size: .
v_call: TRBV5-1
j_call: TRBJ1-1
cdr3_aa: CASSLDRANTEAFF
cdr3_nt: TGCGCCAGCAGCTTGGACAGGGCGAACACTGAAGCTTTCTTT

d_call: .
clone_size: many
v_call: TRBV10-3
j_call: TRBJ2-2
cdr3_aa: CAIRGGQSNTGELFF
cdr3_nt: TGTGCCATCAGGGGAGGACAGTCGAACACCGGGGAGCTGTTTTTT

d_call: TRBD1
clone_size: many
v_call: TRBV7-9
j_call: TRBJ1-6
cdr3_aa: CASSNSQGGSPLHF
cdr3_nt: TGTGCCAGCAGCAACTCCCAGGGGGGTTCACCCCTCCACTTT

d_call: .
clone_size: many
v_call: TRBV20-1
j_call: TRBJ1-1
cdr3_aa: CSAIEHTEAFF
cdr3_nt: TGCAGTGCTATAGAGCACACTGAAGCTTTCTTT

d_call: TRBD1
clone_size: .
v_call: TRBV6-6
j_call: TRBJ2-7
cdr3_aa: CASSSPGDRGFSYEQYF
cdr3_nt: TGTGCCAGCAGTTCCCCCGGGGACAGGGGGTTTTCCTACGAGCAGTACTTC

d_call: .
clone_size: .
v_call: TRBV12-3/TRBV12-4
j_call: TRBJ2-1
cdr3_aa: CASSDLKGTDEQFF
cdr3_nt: TGTGCCAGCAGTGACCTGAAAGGTACCGATGAGCAGTTCTTC

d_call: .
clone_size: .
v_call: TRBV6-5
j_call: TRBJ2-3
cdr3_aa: CASSSSGGTDTQYF
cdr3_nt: TGTGCCAGCAGTTCGTCCGGGGGCACAGATACGCAGTATTTT

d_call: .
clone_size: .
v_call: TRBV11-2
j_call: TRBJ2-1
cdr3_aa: CASSSSLNEQFF
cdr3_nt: TGTGCCAGCAGCTCTAGTCTTAATGAGCAGTTCTTC

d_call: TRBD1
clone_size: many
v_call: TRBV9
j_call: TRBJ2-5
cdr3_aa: CASSQQGNRETQYF
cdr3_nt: TGTGCCAGCAGCCAACAGGGGAACAGAGAGACCCAGTACTTC

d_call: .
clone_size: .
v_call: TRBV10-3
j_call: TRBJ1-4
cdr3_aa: CATGTRNEKLFF
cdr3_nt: TGTGCCACCGGAACAAGGAATGAAAAACTGTTTTTT

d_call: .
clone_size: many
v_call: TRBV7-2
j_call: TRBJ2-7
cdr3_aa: CASEDPMFDEQYF
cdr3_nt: TGTGCCAGCGAGGACCCTATGTTTGATGAGCAGTACTTC

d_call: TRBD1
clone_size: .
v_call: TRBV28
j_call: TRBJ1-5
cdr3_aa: CASSLSRGLGSSNQPQHF
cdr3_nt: TGTGCCAGCAGTTTGTCCAGGGGGCTTGGTAGCAGCAATCAGCCCCAGCATTTT

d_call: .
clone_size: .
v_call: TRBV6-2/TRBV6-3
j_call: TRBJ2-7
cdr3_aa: CASSFPGENYEQYF
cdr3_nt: TGTGCCAGCAGTTTCCCAGGGGAAAACTACGAGCAGTACTTC

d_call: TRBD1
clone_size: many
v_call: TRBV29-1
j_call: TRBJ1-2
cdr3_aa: CSVPVDRVLTVGYTF
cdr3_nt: TGCAGCGTTCCAGTTGACAGGGTCCTAACGGTTGGCTACACCTTC

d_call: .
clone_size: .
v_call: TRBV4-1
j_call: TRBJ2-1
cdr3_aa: CASSQGGRLEQFF
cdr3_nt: TGCGCCAGCAGCCAAGGCGGACGGTTAGAGCAGTTCTTC